The source of this TCR beta chain is a study of cytomegalovirus exposure and HLA in healthy donors. Points from the study as a whole: TCR beta V- and J-gene trimming was later associated with a missense DCLRE1C variant.

Researchers ran the PCR with 60 Vbeta and 13 Jbeta primers. The method was immunoSEQ multiplex PCR; TCRdb's version includes in-frame clones alone and lacks a portion of them. The profile shows 150,000 to 200,000 clones, 75% to 85% of them singletons. Germline values: CDR1 SGDLS, CDR2 YYNGEE. The CDR3 runs 15 residues. After removal of 1 base from V and 4 bases from J, the junction contained 8 bases not matched to a gene. A note on this clone: The antigen is undetermined.

The V and J genes are TRBV9 and TRBJ2-7, with 7 bases aligning to TRBD2. Sequenced: PBMCs. This TCR was recovered from a woman between 25 and 40 years old in good health and CMV-seropositive. This CDR3 reads CASSVPAGPRYEQYF. The CDR3 DNA is TGTGCCAGCAGCGTACCAGCGGGACCTCGATACGAGCAGTACTTC.